Listed below are T cell receptor beta chains from one sample, sequenced in a study of shared clonotypes between healthy human individuals. TCRdb keeps only in-frame clones here, not all; method: immunoSEQ multiplex PCR. The repertoire includes about half a million clones, about 85% of them detected once, and 13% sits in the top ten. Sample: PBMCs. The receptors derive from a woman aged 40 to 49 in good health. Some clones in this sample may be carry-over from other donors' samples. Each CDR3 is given with its conserved first and last residue. A D gene is named only where the DNA matches it firmly. Only some rows state a clone size, as once, few, many or a class for expanded clones.

J gene | V gene | D gene | clone size | CDR3 protein | CDR3 DNA
TRBJ1-1 | TRBV2 | . | . | CASSGRRGGGTEAFF | TGTGCCAGCAGTGGAAGACGCGGAGGGGGCACTGAAGCTTTCTTT
TRBJ2-7 | TRBV19 | . | . | CASKRRGMSTYEQYF | TGTGCCAGTAAAAGGCGCGGGATGTCAACCTACGAGCAGTACTTC
TRBJ2-5 | TRBV28 | TRBD1 | few | CASSKIDRVPETQYF | TGTGCCAGCAGCAAAATAGACAGGGTTCCAGAGACCCAGTACTTC
TRBJ2-7 | TRBV7-9 | . | once | CASSPGPTGEQYF | TGTGCCAGCAGCCCGGGCCCAACCGGCGAGCAGTACTTC
TRBJ2-2 | TRBV27 | TRBD2 | . | CASSYSSGRGTGELFF | TGTGCCAGCAGTTACTCCAGCGGGAGAGGGACCGGGGAGCTGTTTTTT
TRBJ2-7 | TRBV7-2 | TRBD2 | once | CASSLVASVAGEYEQYF | TGTGCCAGCAGCTTAGTAGCTAGCGTTGCGGGAGAATACGAGCAGTACTTC
TRBJ1-4 | TRBV28 | . | . | CASSLWQGGEKLFF | TGTGCCAGCAGTTTATGGCAGGGAGGAGAAAAACTGTTTTTT
TRBJ1-2 | TRBV30 | . | few | CAWSVLVLNF | TGTGCCTGGAGTGTACTTGTACTTAACTTC
TRBJ1-2 | TRBV7-9 | . | once | CASSLEGGRVHYGYTF | TGTGCCAGCAGCTTAGAGGGGGGAAGAGTGCACTATGGCTACACCTTC
TRBJ1-1 | TRBV6-1 | TRBD1 | . | CASRQGANTEAFF | TGTGCCAGCAGGCAGGGGGCGAACACTGAAGCTTTCTTT
TRBJ1-4 | TRBV18 | . | . | CASSPRTATNEKLFF | TGTGCCAGCTCACCAAGGACAGCAACTAATGAAAAACTGTTTTTT
TRBJ1-5 | TRBV5-4 | . | . | CASSLGTGINQPQHF | TGTGCCAGCAGCTTGGGAACAGGGATCAATCAGCCCCAGCATTTT
TRBJ1-4 | TRBV7-9 | . | once | CASSLGTDEKLFF | TGTGCCAGCAGCCTCGGGACTGATGAAAAACTGTTTTTT
TRBJ2-2 | TRBV2 | . | once | CASNVDTTGELFF | TGTGCCAGCAATGTGGACACCACCGGGGAGCTGTTTTTT
TRBJ1-5 | TRBV15 | . | . | CATSRSGDQPQHF | TGTGCCACCAGCAGGTCTGGGGACCAGCCCCAGCATTTT
TRBJ2-7 | TRBV28 | . | few | CASSPFQAPSLYEQYF | TGTGCCAGCAGCCCGTTTCAGGCGCCGTCCCTCTACGAGCAGTACTTC
TRBJ1-2 | TRBV2 | . | . | CASRVTGSNYGYTF | TGTGCCAGCAGAGTGACAGGATCTAACTATGGCTACACCTTC
TRBJ2-7 | TRBV11-2 | TRBD2 | . | CASSLGLGVAGSYEQYF | TGTGCCAGCAGCTTAGGGCTCGGGGTAGCGGGATCCTACGAGCAGTACTTC
TRBJ2-3 | TRBV10-3 | TRBD2 | . | CAISGTSGTSDTQYF | TGTGCCATCAGTGGGACTAGCGGCACGTCGGATACGCAGTATTTT
TRBJ2-5 | TRBV5-6 | . | . | CASSLAGLAQETQYF | TGTGCCAGCAGCTTGGCCGGGCTAGCGCAAGAGACCCAGTACTTC
TRBJ2-7 | TRBV10-2 | TRBD2 | . | CASSETSGSGEQYF | TGCGCCAGCAGTGAGACTAGCGGGAGTGGCGAGCAGTACTTC
TRBJ2-7 | TRBV29-1 | . | . | CSVDRPAGYEQYF | TGCAGCGTAGACAGGCCTGCGGGCTACGAGCAGTACTTC
TRBJ1-2 | TRBV4-1 | . | . | CASSQDNRAFGYGYTF | TGCGCCAGCAGCCAAGACAACAGGGCCTTTGGCTATGGCTACACCTTC
TRBJ2-7 | TRBV29-1 | . | . | CSVEVSGLYEQYF | TGCAGCGTTGAGGTCTCCGGTCTCTACGAGCAGTACTTC
TRBJ2-1 | TRBV9 | TRBD2 | . | CASSVVAGRYNEQFF | TGTGCCAGCAGCGTAGTAGCGGGAAGATACAATGAGCAGTTCTTC
TRBJ2-7 | TRBV28 | TRBD1 | . | CASRATGSSSYEQYF | TGTGCCAGCAGAGCGACAGGGAGCAGCTCCTACGAGCAGTACTTC
TRBJ1-3 | TRBV6-5 | . | . | CASSYSRRPSGNTIYF | TGTGCCAGCAGTTACTCGAGACGGCCCTCTGGAAACACCATATATTTT
TRBJ2-7 | TRBV9 | . | . | CASSPQGGSYEQYF | TGTGCCAGCAGCCCACAGGGGGGGTCCTACGAGCAGTACTTC
TRBJ2-7 | TRBV5-1 | . | . | CASSEQTGFGYEQYF | TGCGCCAGCAGCGAACAAACAGGGTTCGGCTACGAGCAGTACTTC
TRBJ2-7 | TRBV2 | TRBD1 | . | CASSDQGASYEQYF | TGTGCCAGCAGTGACCAGGGGGCCTCCTACGAGCAGTACTTC
TRBJ1-2 | TRBV11-3 | . | . | CASSLRDKPRWANYGYTF | TGTGCCAGCAGCCTCCGGGACAAGCCTAGATGGGCTAACTATGGCTACACCTTC
TRBJ2-7 | TRBV6-1 | . | . | CASSPPDRVSAEQYF | TGTGCCAGCAGCCCCCCCGATCGGGTGTCCGCCGAGCAGTACTTC
TRBJ2-2 | TRBV15 | . | . | CATSRDRGSGELFF | TGTGCCACCAGCAGGGACCGGGGCTCCGGGGAGCTGTTTTTT
TRBJ1-4 | TRBV7-2 | . | . | CASRTGIGHEKLFF | TGTGCCAGCCGCACAGGGATTGGGCATGAAAAACTGTTTTTT
TRBJ2-1 | TRBV2 | . | . | CASSGNTAYNEQFF | TGTGCCAGCAGTGGGAACACCGCCTACAATGAGCAGTTCTTC
TRBJ2-7 | TRBV28 | . | few | CASSRGPTSSYEQYF | TGTGCCAGCAGTAGGGGACCGACGAGCTCCTACGAGCAGTACTTC
TRBJ2-5 | TRBV15 | . | few | CATSREKGGFETQYF | TGTGCCACCAGCAGAGAAAAGGGGGGTTTTGAGACCCAGTACTTC
TRBJ1-1 | TRBV18 | . | . | CASSFESPTEAFF | TGTGCCAGCTCGTTCGAAAGCCCCACTGAAGCTTTCTTT
TRBJ2-2 | TRBV6-4 | TRBD2 | . | CASSDTGTSGDTGELFF | TGTGCCAGCAGTGACACCGGGACTAGCGGTGACACCGGGGAGCTGTTTTTT
TRBJ1-6 | TRBV7-3 | . | . | CASSLSGGGDSPLHF | TGTGCCAGCAGCTTAAGCGGGGGCGGTGATTCACCCCTCCACTTT
TRBJ2-1 | TRBV29-1 | . | once | CSVEERKTIYNEQFF | TGCAGCGTTGAAGAACGGAAAACTATATACAATGAGCAGTTCTTC
TRBJ1-5 | TRBV19 | TRBD1 | . | CASSPPDRGPNQPQHF | TGTGCCAGTAGCCCACCGGACAGGGGGCCCAATCAGCCCCAGCATTTT
TRBJ2-7 | TRBV30 | . | . | CASTKDRAPYEQYF | TGTGCCTCGACCAAGGATCGTGCCCCCTACGAGCAGTACTTC
TRBJ2-5 | TRBV5-4 | . | . | CASSFDAGSGETQYF | TGTGCCAGCAGCTTTGATGCAGGGAGCGGAGAGACCCAGTACTTC
TRBJ1-4 | TRBV5-6 | TRBD1 | . | CASSLTRQPGQREKLFF | TGTGCCAGCAGCCTCACACGACAACCGGGACAGCGAGAAAAACTGTTTTTT
TRBJ2-1 | TRBV19 | TRBD2 | . | CASRSLAAQTKNEQFF | TGTGCCAGTAGGTCACTAGCGGCACAAACTAAAAATGAGCAGTTCTTC
TRBJ2-3 | TRBV5-1 | . | few | CASSLGGPTDTQYF | TGCGCCAGCAGCTTGGGCGGACCCACAGATACGCAGTATTTT
TRBJ2-3 | TRBV11-2 | TRBD1 | . | CASSLAPPGQGADTQYF | TGTGCCAGCAGCTTAGCACCCCCGGGACAGGGGGCAGATACGCAGTATTTT
TRBJ1-3 | TRBV6-1 | . | . | CASSEALQGISGNTIYF | TGTGCCAGCAGTGAAGCGCTTCAGGGGATCTCTGGAAACACCATATATTTT
TRBJ2-4 | TRBV11-2 | TRBD1 | few | CASSSQGGFNIQYF | TGTGCCAGCAGCTCACAGGGGGGTTTCAACATTCAGTACTTC
TRBJ2-5 | TRBV2 | . | many | CASVLGAGGTQYF | TGTGCCAGCGTCCTAGGGGCCGGGGGAACCCAGTACTTC
TRBJ1-6 | TRBV11-2 | . | . | CASSYMNNSPLHF | TGTGCCAGCAGCTATATGAATAATTCACCCCTCCACTTT
TRBJ2-2 | TRBV10-3 | . | once | CAISVALPTGELFF | TGTGCCATCAGTGTCGCCCTCCCCACCGGGGAGCTGTTTTTT
TRBJ1-2 | TRBV19 | . | once | CASSLFPGGGENGYTF | TGTGCCAGTAGTCTATTCCCGGGAGGAGGGGAGAATGGCTACACCTTC
TRBJ2-1 | TRBV11-1 | . | . | CASSLSRSSYNEQFF | TGTGCCAGCAGCTTAAGCCGTAGCTCCTACAATGAGCAGTTCTTC